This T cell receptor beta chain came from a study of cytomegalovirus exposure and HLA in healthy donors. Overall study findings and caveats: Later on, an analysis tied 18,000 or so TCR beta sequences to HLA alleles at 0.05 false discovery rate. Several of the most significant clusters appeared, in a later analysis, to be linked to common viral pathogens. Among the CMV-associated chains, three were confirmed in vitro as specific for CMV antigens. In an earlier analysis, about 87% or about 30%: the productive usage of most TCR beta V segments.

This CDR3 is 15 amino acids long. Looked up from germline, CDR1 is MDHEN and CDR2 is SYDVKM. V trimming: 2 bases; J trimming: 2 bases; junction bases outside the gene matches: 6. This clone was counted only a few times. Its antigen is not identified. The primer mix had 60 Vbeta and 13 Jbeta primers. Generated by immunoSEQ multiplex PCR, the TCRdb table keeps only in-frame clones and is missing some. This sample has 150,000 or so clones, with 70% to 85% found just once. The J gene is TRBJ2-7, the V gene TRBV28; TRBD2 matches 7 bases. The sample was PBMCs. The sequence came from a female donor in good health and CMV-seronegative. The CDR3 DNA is TGTGCCAGCAGTTTAGCCGGGACTAAGACCTACGAGCAGTACTTC. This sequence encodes CASSLAGTKTYEQYF. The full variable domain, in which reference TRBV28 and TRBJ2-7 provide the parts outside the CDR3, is DVKVTQSSRYLVKRTGEKVFLECVQDMDHENMFWYRQDPGLGLRLIYFSYDVKMKEKGDIPEGYSVSREKKERFSLILESASTNQTSMYLCASSLAGTKTYEQYFGPGTRLTVT.